The clone carrying this T cell receptor (beta chain) was seen only once. The antigen remains undetermined. Produced via immunoSEQ multiplex PCR; TCRdb's table is partial and in-frame only. The sample records 15,000 or so clones, 75% to 80% being singletons. With the ViraFEST assay, the study expanded antigen-specific CD4+ T cells using viral peptide pools, then sequenced them. Scientists isolated CD4+ T cells after an approximately ten-day culture period ended. Vaccine administered to participants consisted of two doses of either BNT162b2 or mRNA-1273. Every well got a few million PBMC, which were grown with 8.5 to 10 IU/ml IL-2 and about 10 ug/ml peptides. Half of the medium was exchanged for IL-2 medium on both days 3 and 7. The J segment lost 8 bases and the V segment lost 5 bases, leaving 12 bases of the junction unmatched. The CDR3 is 15 amino acids. Germline values: CDR1 SNHLY, CDR2 FYNNEI. The sample is drawn from a study of vaccination effects on CD4 cells after COVID-19. The wider study: The median interval between the second dose and post-vaccine sampling was 72 days. Whole-study findings and limits: Marked contraction was observed in infection-induced and vaccine-induced clones late after vaccination.

Material: CD4+ T cells from PBMCs cultured with HCoV-NL63 spike peptides, obtained after COVID-19 vaccination. This rearrangement joins TRBV2 to TRBJ2-1; 7 bases align to TRBD1. The receptor was isolated from a human donor who received a COVID-19 vaccine. CDR3: CASSSKTGKPHEQFF. As DNA, the CDR3 is TGTGCCAGCAGTTCAAAGACAGGGAAGCCCCATGAGCAGTTCTTC.